A single sample gave rise to the 9 T cell receptor beta chains below, sequenced in a study of cytomegalovirus exposure and HLA in healthy donors. Libraries were prepared by immunoSEQ multiplex PCR; TCRdb keeps only in-frame clonotypes and omits some of them. The table lists 300,000 to 400,000 clones, 86% of them singletons. Sequenced sample: PBMCs. Receptor source: a woman between 18 and 29 years old in good health and CMV-seronegative.

The rearrangement joins TRBV4-1 to TRBJ1-1; weak D call: TRBD1 (6 bases). The length of the CDR3 is 15 residues. Germline-derived CDR1 and CDR2 are MGHRA and YSYEKL. The V end was cut by 7 bases, the J end by 0 bases, with 15 bases between. The CDR3 loop reads CASKGEIFMNTEAFF. Written as DNA, the CDR3 is TGCGCCAGCAAGGGGGAAATCTTCATGAACACTGAAGCTTTCTTT.

V is TRBV2 and J is TRBJ2-3; 7 bases are a match to TRBD1. Germline trimming cut 4 bases from V and 4 bases from J; bases unmatched to any gene: 11. This CDR3 is built from 16 residues. Germline assignment: CDR1 SNHLY and CDR2 FYNNEI. In DNA, the CDR3 is TGTGCCAGCAGTGGAGGGGGAAGGGGGCTTCCAGATACGCAGTATTTT. It encodes CASSGGGRGLPDTQYF.

In this sample, this clone turned up a few times. J is TRBJ1-2 and V is TRBV5-1; 7 nucleotides match TRBD1. The germline V gene encodes CDR1 SGHRS and CDR2 YFSETQ. The CDR3 consists of 13 residues. V was pared by 7 bases and J by 2 bases, with 5 bases of the junction left unmatched. This chain's CDR3 is CASRLGQNYGYTF. In nucleotides, the CDR3 is TGCGCCAGCCGCCTGGGACAGAACTATGGCTACACCTTC.

For the CDR3, the DNA is TGTGCCAGCAGACCTCTATCCTACAATGAGCAGTTCTTC. Amino acid sequence: CASRPLSYNEQFF. J is TRBJ2-1 and V is TRBV27, with no clear D. This CDR3 has 13 residues. Between the trimmed V and J ends, which lost 6 bases and 1 base, there was a span of 7 bases. Germline assignment: CDR1 MNHEY and CDR2 SMNVEV (reference sequence).

The rearrangement uses TRBV6-6 and TRBJ2-5, with D possibly matching TRBD1 (6 bases). V was clipped by 0 bases and J by 4 bases, with 9 bases between them. The CDR3 runs to 14 residues. Germline V CDR1 and CDR2: MNHNY, SVGAGI (reference sequence). In nucleotides, the CDR3 is TGTGCCAGCAGTTACTCTGACAGGCCAGAGACCCAGTACTTC. Protein product: CASSYSDRPETQYF.

This clone was seen only a few times. The rearrangement joins TRBV5-1 to TRBJ1-5; no definite D call. This CDR3 has 13 amino acids. Trimming stripped 0 bases from V and 5 bases from J, with 6 bases between. Germline lookup yields CDR1 SGHRS and CDR2 YFSETQ. The CDR3 DNA sequence: TGCGCCAGCAGCTTGGTTCCGGATCAGCCCCAGCATTTT. This encodes CASSLVPDQPQHF.

This sequence joins TRBV4-1 and TRBJ2-5; D is perhaps TRBD1 (6 bases). Germline assignment: CDR1 MGHRA and CDR2 YSYEKL. Trimming cost V 5 bases and J 3 bases, with 16 bases left between them. This CDR3 spans 15 amino acids. CDR3 in DNA: TGCGCCAGCAGCTTGGCAGGGGCAAGGGAAGAGACCCAGTACTTC. Translating it yields CASSLAGAREETQYF.

J is TRBJ2-3 and V is TRBV7-6; D ambiguous. The CDR3 has 15 residues. Per the germline V gene, CDR1 is SGHVS and CDR2 is FNYEAQ. The V and J ends lost 0 bases and 5 bases respectively, with 12 bases between them. As DNA, the CDR3 is TGTGCCAGCAGCTTAGCGGTAGAAAGGAGAGATACGCAGTATTTT. This sequence encodes CASSLAVERRDTQYF. The whole variable domain, remainder taken from reference TRBV7-6 and TRBJ2-3, is GAGVSQSPRYKVTKRGQDVALRCDPISGHVSLYWYRQALGQGPEFLTYFNYEAQQDKSGLPNDRFSAERPEGSISTLTIQRTEQRDSAMYRCASSLAVERRDTQYFGPGTRLTVL.

This chain connects TRBV6-5 to TRBJ1-2; 8 bases map to TRBD1. The CDR3 is 14 residues long. Losses at the gene ends were 6 bases for V and 5 bases for J; bases not matched to a gene: 8. CDR1 and CDR2 from the germline V gene are MNHEY and SVGAGI. CDR3 in amino acids: CASRLDRDSYGYTF. CDR3 nucleotides: TGTGCCAGCAGGCTGGACAGGGACTCTTATGGCTACACCTTC.